The 2 T cell receptor beta chains below come from one sample, sequenced in a study of shared clonotypes between healthy human individuals. The protocol was immunoSEQ multiplex PCR, while the TCRdb copy is restricted to in-frame clones and leaves out a portion. The sample yields around 1,000,000 clones, roughly 80% seen once. Material for sequencing was memory CD4+ T cells from PBMCs. Subset here: CD45RA-negative fraction. The receptor source for this set is a man between 18 and 29 years old in good health. Some clones in this sample may be carry-over from other donors' samples.

The chain joins TRBV2 to TRBJ2-2; D may be TRBD2 (6 bases). This CDR3 is 16 amino acids long. The V end lost 5 bases, the J end lost 0 bases, and 13 bases lay between the germline ends. CDR1 is SNHLY, CDR2 FYNNEI, per germline. The CDR3 region is CASSLRSGANTGELFF. Here the CDR3 DNA reads TGTGCCAGCAGTCTAAGATCGGGAGCGAACACCGGGGAGCTGTTTTTT.

This clone has only a few counts. The chain recombines TRBV6-1 with TRBJ1-3, with TRBD1 matching 7 bases. After removal of 6 bases from V and 2 bases from J, the junction contained 4 bases not matched to a gene. Germline V lookup: CDR1 MNHNS, CDR2 SASEGT. This CDR3 is built from 14 residues. The CDR3 protein is CASRARGTGNTIYF. The CDR3 DNA reads as TGTGCCAGCAGGGCCAGGGGGACTGGAAACACCATATATTTT.